Sequencing of this T cell receptor (beta chain) was carried out in a study of blood T cell repertoires in COVID-19. Assay: immunoSEQ multiplex PCR; the TCRdb copy retains only in-frame clones and omits some. The data contain about 220,000 clones, around 90% of them singletons. Germline V gives CDR1 MNHNY, CDR2 SVGAGI (reference sequence). The CDR3 loop spans 14 amino acids. V trimming: 5 bases; J trimming: 5 bases; junction bases outside the gene matches: 8. Participants spanned ages about 18 to 90 years and resided in fewer than 30 US areas. Each participant's cohort was designated according to participant-reported clinical history.

The J gene is TRBJ1-2, the V gene TRBV6-6; 7 nucleotides agree with TRBD1. The sequencing input was PBMCs or T cells enriched from blood (not recorded which). The sequence was obtained from a woman aged 45-60 years with acute COVID-19. The CDR3 protein is CASSTGAGFYGYTF. CDR3 bases: TGTGCCAGCAGTACAGGGGCAGGATTTTATGGCTACACCTTC.